Only one count was recorded for the clone carrying this T cell receptor beta chain. Sequenced by immunoSEQ multiplex PCR; TCRdb stores in-frame clones only, minus some. The sample has roughly 150,000 clones, 86% seen once. This sample was taken from a study of cytomegalovirus exposure and HLA in healthy donors. This TCR was sampled from a woman in her twenties or thirties in good health and CMV-seronegative. What was sequenced was PBMCs.

Written as DNA, the CDR3 is TGCAGCGTTGATCGGGAGGGCTTGACAGATACGCAGTATTTT. Translation gives CSVDREGLTDTQYF. This rearrangement joins TRBV29-1 to TRBJ2-3; 8 positions match TRBD2. CDR3 length: 14 amino acids. Germline-derived CDR1 and CDR2 are SQVTM and ANQGSEA. The junction had 5 bases not matched to a gene; V was cut back by 3 bases and J by 3 bases.